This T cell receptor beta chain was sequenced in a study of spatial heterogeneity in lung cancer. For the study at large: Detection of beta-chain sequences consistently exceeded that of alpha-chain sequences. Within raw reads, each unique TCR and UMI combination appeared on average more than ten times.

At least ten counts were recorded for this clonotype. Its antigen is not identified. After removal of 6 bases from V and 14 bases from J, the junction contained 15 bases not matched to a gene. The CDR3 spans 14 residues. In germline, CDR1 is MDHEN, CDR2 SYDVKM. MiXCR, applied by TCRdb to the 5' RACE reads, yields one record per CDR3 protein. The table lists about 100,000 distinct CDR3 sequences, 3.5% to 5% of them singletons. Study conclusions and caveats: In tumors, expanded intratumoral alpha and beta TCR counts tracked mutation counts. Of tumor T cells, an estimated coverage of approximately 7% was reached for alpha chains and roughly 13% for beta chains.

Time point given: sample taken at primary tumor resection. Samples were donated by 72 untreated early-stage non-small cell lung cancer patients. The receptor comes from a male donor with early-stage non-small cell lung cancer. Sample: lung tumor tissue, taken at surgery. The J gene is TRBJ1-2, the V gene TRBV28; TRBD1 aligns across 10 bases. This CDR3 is CASRPNPGTGVRTF. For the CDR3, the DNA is TGTGCCAGCAGACCAAATCCCGGGACAGGGGTGCGGACCTTC.